These 21 T cell receptor beta chains originate from one sample sequenced in a study of cytomegalovirus exposure and HLA in healthy donors. PCR was performed using 60 Vbeta and 13 Jbeta primers. The table came from immunoSEQ multiplex PCR; TCRdb's copy has only in-frame clones and leaves some out. Here the sample spans 150,000 to 200,000 clones, roughly 80% being singletons. The sequenced sample consisted of PBMCs. All receptors come from a woman aged 25 to 45 in good health and CMV-seropositive.

J is TRBJ2-3 and V is TRBV5-4; 8 positions match TRBD2. Looked up from germline, CDR1 is SGHNT and CDR2 is YYREEE (reference sequence). The junction had 9 bases not matched to a gene; V was cut back by 0 bases and J by 6 bases. The CDR3 totals 16 residues. The DNA of the CDR3 is TGTGCCAGCAGCTTGGCCGAGAATAGCGGGGTTGATACGCAGTATTTT. Protein sequence: CASSLAENSGVDTQYF. Based on the CDR3 plus reference TRBV5-4 and TRBJ2-3, the full variable domain is ETGVTQSPTHLIKTRGQQVTLRCSSQSGHNTVSWYQQALGQGPQFIFQYYREEENGRGNFPPRFSGLQFPNYSSELNVNALELDDSALYLCASSLAENSGVDTQYFGPGTRLTVL.

This chain joins TRBV12-5 and TRBJ1-6, with D uncertain. Germline V gene data show CDR1 as LGHNT and CDR2 as FRNRAP. V dropped 4 bases and J dropped 6 bases, with 10 bases sitting between them. The CDR3 is made up of 14 amino acids. The CDR3: CASGSVSGNSPLHF. CDR3 DNA sequence: TGTGCTAGTGGTTCGGTTTCGGGTAATTCACCCCTCCACTTT.

The V call is TRBV7-3, the J call TRBJ1-6, with 8 bases that match TRBD1. The CDR3 length is 16 residues. The germline gives CDR1 SGHTA, CDR2 FQGTGA. V gave up 6 bases and J gave up 0 bases; unmatched junction bases: 4. The CDR3 protein is CASSPGGSSYNSPLHF. The CDR3 region has the DNA TGTGCCAGCAGTCCAGGGGGCAGCTCCTATAATTCACCCCTCCACTTT.

This clone was seen a few times. This chain connects TRBV11-2 to TRBJ2-1; 7 positions match TRBD2. This CDR3 is built from 16 residues. With V trimmed by 6 bases and J by 1 base, 9 bases remained unmatched. Germline V gene data show CDR1 as SGHAT and CDR2 as FQNNGV. In DNA form, the CDR3 reads TGTGCCAGCAGAGATCGGTCGGGGGGTTCCTACAATGAGCAGTTCTTC. This translates into CASRDRSGGSYNEQFF.

This sequence joins TRBV19 and TRBJ1-2; D is possibly TRBD1 (5 bases). Trimming pared 2 bases from V and 5 bases from J, leaving 12 bases between. The CDR3 runs 14 residues. Germline V CDR1 and CDR2: LNHDA, SQIVND (reference sequence). Written as DNA, the CDR3 is TGTGCCAGTAGTATACGTCAGGGTCTTTATGGCTACACCTTC. This sequence encodes CASSIRQGLYGYTF.

This clone came up a few times. This rearrangement joins TRBV19 to TRBJ1-1, with no clear D. The CDR3 is made up of 13 amino acids. Trimming pared 6 bases from V and 8 bases from J, leaving 16 bases between. Germline V CDR1 and CDR2: LNHDA, SQIVND (reference sequence). CDR3 nucleotides: TGTGCCAGTAGCTTCCAGGCGGGGATCGAAGCTTTCTTT. Its translation is CASSFQAGIEAFF.

The rearrangement uses TRBV25-1 and TRBJ2-3, with D hard to call. The CDR3 extends over 16 amino acids. Trimming stripped 2 bases from V and 0 bases from J, with 12 bases between. Germline values: CDR1 MGHDK, CDR2 SYGVNS. The chain's CDR3 is CASSELTFASTDTQYF. CDR3 coding DNA: TGTGCCAGCAGTGAACTGACATTTGCTAGCACAGATACGCAGTATTTT.

The chain is built from TRBV15 and TRBJ1-4; D not certain. Trimming removed 3 bases at V and 6 bases at J, with 14 bases between. CDR1 is LNHNV, CDR2 YYDKDF, per germline (reference sequence). This CDR3 has 15 residues. CDR3 amino acids: CATSSPTGIYEKLFF. In DNA, the CDR3 is TGTGCCACCAGCAGTCCGACCGGGATATATGAAAAACTGTTTTTT.

This clone was seen only a few times. This chain connects TRBV7-2 to TRBJ1-2, with TRBD1 matching over 7 bases. Germline values: CDR1 SGHTA, CDR2 FQGNSA. V trimming: 3 bases; J trimming: 3 bases; junction bases outside the gene matches: 13. The CDR3 sequence is 17 residues long. The CDR3 spells CASSLAWYRGQYYGYTF. CDR3 nucleotides: TGTGCCAGCAGCTTGGCCTGGTATAGGGGACAGTACTATGGCTACACCTTC.

V is TRBV4-3 and J is TRBJ1-2; 8 bases line up with TRBD1. With V trimmed by 4 bases and J by 7 bases, 11 bases remained unmatched. CDR3 length: 15 residues. Per germline, CDR1 LGHNA and CDR2 YSLEER. In DNA form, the CDR3 reads TGCGCCAGCAGCCCCGACCCCTCAGGGGGCGGTGGCTACACCTTC. This codes for CASSPDPSGGGGYTF.

The chain joins TRBV29-1 to TRBJ2-6, with TRBD1 matching over 10 bases. CDR3 length equals 15 residues. V shed 7 bases, J shed 1 base, and the junction held 4 bases outside the gene matches. CDR1 and CDR2 (germline): SQVTM, ANQGSEA. CDR3 sequence reads: CSAGDRGSGANVLTF. Here the CDR3 DNA reads TGCAGCGCAGGGGACAGGGGTTCTGGGGCCAACGTCCTGACTTTC.

The chain links TRBV5-1 to TRBJ1-1; the D gene is possibly TRBD1 (5 bases). Trimming cost V 0 bases and J 6 bases, with 15 bases left between them. Germline CDR1 SGHRS, CDR2 YFSETQ. CDR3 length equals 15 residues. In DNA, the CDR3 is TGCGCCAGCAGCTTGGACATGCAGGGTGGGGCTGAAGCTTTCTTT. It yields the protein CASSLDMQGGAEAFF.

This clone was observed once. J is TRBJ2-3 and V is TRBV7-2, with 10 nucleotides matching TRBD2. The V gene's germline CDR1 is SGHTA and CDR2 FQGNSA. This CDR3 is built from 18 residues. With V trimmed by 1 base and J by 0 bases, 7 bases remained unmatched. CDR3 bases: TGTGCCAGCAGCTTAGTGGTACTAGCGGGGTCTAGCACAGATACGCAGTATTTT. Amino acids: CASSLVVLAGSSTDTQYF.

V and J are TRBV9 and TRBJ2-2; 8 bases match TRBD2. Trimming removed 4 bases from V and 8 bases from J; junction bases left unmatched: 13. CDR3 length equals 16 residues. The germline V gene encodes CDR1 SGDLS and CDR2 YYNGEE. CDR3 coding DNA: TGTGCCAGCAGCCCGCGGGGGGACACCTACTTAGGGGAGCTGTTTTTT. This encodes CASSPRGDTYLGELFF.

A single count supports this clone. V usage is TRBV13 and J usage is TRBJ1-1, with a weak D call TRBD1 (5 bases). The germline CDR1 and CDR2 sequences are PRHDT and FYEKMQ (reference sequence). Trimming removed 2 bases from V and 3 bases from J, with 10 bases in between. The length of the CDR3 is 14 residues. The CDR3 DNA sequence: TGTGCCAGCAGCTTACTCAGGGTGGACACTGAAGCTTTCTTT. This sequence encodes CASSLLRVDTEAFF.

This chain uses TRBV11-1 with TRBJ1-1; weak D call: TRBD1 (5 bases). The CDR3 extends over 16 amino acids. From germline, CDR1 is SGHAT and CDR2 FQDESV (reference sequence). Trimming removed 1 base at V and 1 base at J, with 13 bases between. Here the CDR3 reads CASSLDRYRQNTEAFF. The CDR3 bases are TGTGCCAGCAGCTTAGATCGGTACAGGCAGAACACTGAAGCTTTCTTT.

This rearrangement joins TRBV7-3 to TRBJ1-1; D possibly corresponds to TRBD1 (5 bases). Trimming left V 0 bases short and J 4 bases short, with 9 bases between. The CDR3 is 14 residues long. Germline V gene lookup returns CDR1 SGHTA and CDR2 FQGTGA. The CDR3: CASSLTNGATEAFF. DNA of the CDR3: TGTGCCAGCAGCTTAACCAATGGGGCCACTGAAGCTTTCTTT.

The chain joins TRBV19 to TRBJ1-6, with D possibly matching TRBD1 (6 bases). Trimming stripped 1 base from V and 11 bases from J, with 12 bases between. The length of the CDR3 is 14 residues. From germline, CDR1 is LNHDA and CDR2 SQIVND (reference sequence). The CDR3 region has the DNA TGTGCCAGTAGTATAGGACCACAGGGAGCACCCCTCCACTTT. Amino acid sequence: CASSIGPQGAPLHF.

The gene calls are TRBV7-2 and TRBJ1-2, with D possibly TRBD1 on 5 matching bases. Per the germline V gene, CDR1 is SGHTA and CDR2 is FQGNSA. The CDR3 is 13 amino acids. V lost 2 bases to trimming and J lost 7 bases, with 11 bases between them. The CDR3 bases are TGTGCCAGCAGCTTAAGACATAGGGGTGGCTACACCTTC. Protein product: CASSLRHRGGYTF.

The V and J genes are TRBV7-8 and TRBJ1-1; possible D gene TRBD1, 5 bases. The CDR3 loop spans 13 amino acids. With 5 bases removed from V and 2 bases from J, the gap between germline ends came to 9 bases. Germline CDR1 and CDR2: SGHVS and FQNEAQ. The CDR3, as DNA: TGTGCCAGCAGCCTCACAGGTAACACTGAAGCTTTCTTT. Protein product: CASSLTGNTEAFF.

This clone has just a few counts. The chain employs TRBV5-6 and TRBJ1-5; the D is unclear. The CDR3 is 12 residues long. Trimming removed 0 bases from V and 5 bases from J, with 3 bases in between. Germline V gene sequence: CDR1 SGHDT, CDR2 YYEEEE. CDR3 amino acids: CASSLVDQPQHF. CDR3 sequence (DNA): TGTGCCAGCAGCTTGGTAGATCAGCCCCAGCATTTT.